These 25 T cell receptor beta chains came from one sample sequenced in a study of blood T cells in healthy people across ages. Alongside a J-beta primer mix, a sample-barcoded 5' primer served in a second PCR lasting roughly 6 to 11 cycles. TCRdb processed the 5' RACE reads anew with MiXCR; each CDR3 protein has one entry. Of hundreds of thousands of distinct CDR3 sequences listed, roughly 53% were seen once; the top ten hold over 30%. Sequenced material: blood. The receptors originated from a man aged 60 to 69 in good health.

The chain has TRBV2 and TRBJ2-7; D is unresolved. CDR1 SNHLY and CDR2 FYNNEI come from the germline V gene. V was cut by 1 base and J by 0 bases, with 10 bases left in between. This CDR3 is 15 amino acids long. The CDR3 nucleotides are TGTGCCAGCAGTGAAGAGTTTAGGAGCTCCTACGAGCAGTACTTC. It translates to CASSEEFRSSYEQYF.

This clonotype was found once. V is TRBV3-1 and J is TRBJ2-2; TRBD1 agrees at 7 bases. V dropped 8 bases and J dropped 6; count of bases not matched to a gene: 3. The CDR3 contains 12 residues. The germline V gene has CDR1 LGHDT and CDR2 YNNKEL (reference sequence). CDR3 in amino acids: CASAQGAGELFF. CDR3 nucleotide sequence: TGTGCCAGCGCCCAGGGGGCCGGGGAGCTGTTTTTT.

This clonotype was recorded a few times. The chain links TRBV3-1 to TRBJ2-6, with 7 bases identical to TRBD1. Germline loops: CDR1 LGHDT, CDR2 YNNKEL (reference sequence). With 1 base clipped from V and 3 bases from J, the junction kept 6 bases outside the gene matches. The CDR3 is made up of 17 amino acids. CDR3 nucleotides: TGTGCCAGCAGCCAAGGAGGGACAGTCTTTGGGGCCAACGTCCTGACTTTC. Its protein product is CASSQGGTVFGANVLTF.

The V gene is TRBV5-1, the J gene TRBJ2-1; 8 positions match TRBD2. Germline CDR1 SGHRS, CDR2 YFSETQ. V lost 4 bases, J lost 0 bases, and 15 bases stayed unmatched. The CDR3 length is 19 residues. DNA for the CDR3: TGCGCCAGCAGCCTGTACCCCCCTCCGACTAGCGACTCCTACAATGAGCAGTTCTTC. It specifies CASSLYPPPTSDSYNEQFF.

The chain employs TRBV7-9 and TRBJ2-6; D is perhaps TRBD1 (6 bases). This CDR3 spans 15 amino acids. Trimming shortened V by 4 bases and J by 4 bases, and 11 bases separated the two germline ends. Germline V gene sequence: CDR1 SEHNR, CDR2 FQNEAQ (reference sequence). CDR3 nucleotides: TGTGCCAGCAGCTCCGGACAGTCGGGGGCCAACGTCCTGACTTTC. It translates to CASSSGQSGANVLTF.

The chain carries TRBV5-1 and TRBJ1-1, with D tentatively TRBD1 (5 bases). The CDR3 is 15 residues long. Germline lookup yields CDR1 SGHRS and CDR2 YFSETQ. V was clipped by 0 bases and J by 9 bases, with 18 bases between them. CDR3 region: CASSLGLDIGGKAFF. CDR3 coding DNA: TGCGCCAGCAGCTTGGGGCTTGATATTGGGGGAAAAGCTTTCTTT. The full variable domain, with the rest looked up from reference TRBV5-1 and TRBJ1-1, is KAGVTQTPRYLIKTRGQQVTLSCSPISGHRSVSWYQQTPGQGLQFLFEYFSETQRNKGNFPGRFSGRQFSNSRSEMNVSTLELGDSALYLCASSLGLDIGGKAFFGQGTRLTVV.

V is TRBV4-1 and J is TRBJ1-4; D possibly corresponds to TRBD1 (5 bases). The CDR3 consists of 16 residues. Deletions cut 0 bases from V and 6 bases from J, with 14 bases between. Germline loops: CDR1 MGHRA, CDR2 YSYEKL. The CDR3 sequence is CASSQDFSRDDEKLFF. The CDR3 DNA is TGCGCCAGCAGCCAAGATTTCTCCAGGGATGATGAAAAACTGTTTTTT.

The chain is built from TRBV11-2 and TRBJ2-4, with TRBD1 matching 9 bases. Matching the DNA end better, TRBJ2-7 makes the J call doubtful. This CDR3 is 13 amino acids long. Germline CDR1 and CDR2: SGHAT and FQNNGV. The CDR3 bases are TGTGCCAGTACGGGACAGGGCTTGAACGAGCAGTACTTC. Its protein product is CASTGQGLNEQYF.

The V and J genes are TRBV7-2 and TRBJ2-7; D is undetermined. The CDR3 sequence is 15 residues long. CDR1 SGHTA and CDR2 FQGNSA come from the germline V gene. Deletions cut 4 bases from V and 0 bases from J, with 13 bases between. In DNA, the CDR3 is TGTGCCAGCAGCTCGGCCCCCAGGAGCTCCTACGAGCAGTACTTC. It codes for CASSSAPRSSYEQYF. Full variable domain (outside the CDR3, taken from reference TRBV7-2 and TRBJ2-7): GAGVSQSPSNKVTEKGKDVELRCDPISGHTALYWYRQSLGQGLEFLIYFQGNSAPDKSGLPSDRFSAERTGGSVSTLTIQRTQQEDSAVYLCASSSAPRSSYEQYFGPGTRLTVT.

This clonotype was recorded a few times. The chain recombines TRBV28 with TRBJ2-2, with 10 bases fitting TRBD1. Germline lookup yields CDR1 MDHEN and CDR2 SYDVKM. V was clipped by 7 bases and J by 5 bases; unmatched bases: 7. The CDR3 consists of 15 residues. The CDR3 DNA reads TGTGCCAGCACCCTCGGGACAGGGGTAACCGGGGAGCTGTTTTTT. It is translated as CASTLGTGVTGELFF. Drawing the rest from reference TRBV28 and TRBJ2-2, the complete variable domain is DVKVTQSSRYLVKRTGEKVFLECVQDMDHENMFWYRQDPGLGLRLIYFSYDVKMKEKGDIPEGYSVSREKKERFSLILESASTNQTSMYLCASTLGTGVTGELFFGEGSRLTVL.

This clonotype was seen only once. J is TRBJ1-6 and V is TRBV7-2, with a weak D call TRBD1 (6 bases). This CDR3 comprises 16 residues. V gave up 5 bases and J gave up 9 bases, with 20 bases separating them. CDR1 and CDR2 (germline): SGHTA, FQGNSA. CDR3 residues: CASSPQGTTRGSPLHF. The CDR3 coding sequence is TGTGCCAGCAGCCCCCAGGGGACGACACGCGGTTCACCCCTCCACTTT.

This chain connects TRBV7-8 to TRBJ2-3; D unclear. There are 14 residues in the CDR3. V lost 3 bases to trimming and J lost 4 bases, with 11 bases between them. CDR1 and CDR2 from the germline V gene are SGHVS and FQNEAQ. The CDR3 spells CASSLPGRPDTQYF. CDR3 nucleotide sequence: TGTGCCAGCAGCTTGCCCGGCCGGCCAGATACGCAGTATTTT.

The J gene is TRBJ1-1, the V gene TRBV6-6; D perhaps matches TRBD1 (5 bases). There are 16 residues in the CDR3. Germline V gives CDR1 MNHNY, CDR2 SVGAGI (reference sequence). V gave up 2 bases and J gave up 5 bases, with 18 bases separating them. In DNA form, the CDR3 reads TGTGCCAGCAGTTACCCCCCCGGACACCGGAGAACTGAAGCTTTCTTT. Translation: CASSYPPGHRRTEAFF.

Note on this clonotype: One end of the junction varies from germline; a read error may be responsible. This sequence joins TRBV27 and TRBJ2-3; 14 bases match TRBD2. The V gene's germline CDR1 is MNHEY and CDR2 SMNVEV (reference sequence). The CDR3 runs to 16 residues. Here the CDR3 DNA reads TGTGCCAGCAGTCTCCAGACGGGACTAGCGGGAGATGCGCAGTATTTT. Amino acid sequence: CASSLQTGLAGDAQYF.

The CDR3 coding sequence is TGTGCCAGCAGTTCTATACCGACGACCGAAAACATTCAGTACTTC. Protein sequence: CASSSIPTTENIQYF. The chain carries TRBV28 and TRBJ2-4; no clear D. Germline values: CDR1 MDHEN, CDR2 SYDVKM. V shed 4 bases and J shed 5 bases, with 15 bases lying between them. The CDR3 sequence is 15 residues long.

The chain recombines TRBV20-1 with TRBJ2-7; no firm D call. The germline V gene has CDR1 DFQATT and CDR2 SNEGSKA (reference sequence). Trimming removed 0 bases at V and 6 bases at J, with 6 bases between. This CDR3 has 11 residues. The CDR3 protein is CSARDPVEQYF. The CDR3 DNA sequence: TGCAGTGCTAGAGATCCCGTCGAGCAGTACTTC.

V gene TRBV15 combines with J gene TRBJ2-4, with D perhaps TRBD1 (5 bases). The J call could be wrong; TRBJ2-7 is a better fit for the DNA end. The CDR3 has 12 amino acids. Germline V gives CDR1 LNHNV, CDR2 YYDKDF (reference sequence). Here the CDR3 reads CATSRDRVEQYF. CDR3 in DNA: TGTGCCACCAGCAGAGACAGGGTCGAGCAGTACTTC.

There are a few counts of this clonotype. The chain has TRBV3-1 and TRBJ2-7; D gene ambiguous. The V gene's germline CDR1 is LGHDT and CDR2 YNNKEL (reference sequence). Trimming removed 1 base at V and 0 bases at J, with 7 bases between. This CDR3 spans 14 amino acids. The CDR3 nucleotides are TGTGCCAGCAGCCAAGGTTTCTACTCCTACGAGCAGTACTTC. Its protein product is CASSQGFYSYEQYF.

This clonotype was counted at least ten times. This chain uses TRBV29-1 with TRBJ2-1; D might be TRBD1 (6 bases). Germline V lookup: CDR1 SQVTM, CDR2 ANQGSEA. The CDR3 extends over 12 amino acids. V was clipped by 6 bases and J by 5 bases, with 11 bases between them. The CDR3, as DNA: TGCAGCGTGAGTGGGGGCAACAATGAGCAGTTCTTC. Its protein product is CSVSGGNNEQFF.

In this sample, this clonotype turned up a few times. The rearrangement links TRBV24-1 to TRBJ2-7; D may match TRBD1 or TRBD2 (5 bases each). Trimming took off 8 bases at V and 3 bases at J, with 16 bases between the two ends. The CDR3 totals 14 residues. Per the germline V gene, CDR1 is KGHDR and CDR2 is SFDVKD. The CDR3 protein is CATKGRTHNYEQYF. As DNA, the CDR3 is TGTGCCACCAAGGGACGGACGCACAACTACGAGCAGTACTTC.

The chain has TRBV7-9 and TRBJ2-5; 7 positions agree with TRBD1. The germline V gene has CDR1 SEHNR and CDR2 FQNEAQ (reference sequence). The V gene end was trimmed by 3 bases and the J gene end by 5 bases; junction bases not matched to a gene: 6. CDR3 length: 14 amino acids. The CDR3 loop reads CASSFWATGETQYF. For the CDR3, the DNA is TGTGCCAGCAGCTTTTGGGCGACAGGGGAGACCCAGTACTTC.

The table lists this clonotype with a few counts. V and J are TRBV29-1 and TRBJ2-1; D is possibly TRBD2 (7 bases). This CDR3 has 16 amino acids. Deletions cut 6 bases from V and 3 bases from J, with 21 bases between. The germline gives CDR1 SQVTM, CDR2 ANQGSEA. As DNA, the CDR3 is TGCAGCGTCGTCCTAGGGGGGGCAGGATTCTACAATGAGCAGTTCTTC. Amino acid sequence: CSVVLGGAGFYNEQFF.

This clonotype has only a few counts. The V gene is TRBV10-3, the J gene TRBJ1-2; 9 bases fit TRBD1. With 4 bases clipped from V and 1 base from J, the junction kept 1 base outside the gene matches. The CDR3 is made up of 14 amino acids. Germline V gene data show CDR1 as ENHRY and CDR2 as SYGVKD. DNA for the CDR3: TGTGCCATCAGTGCGGGACAGGGTAACTATGGCTACACCTTC. Protein product: CAISAGQGNYGYTF.

The chain carries TRBV20-1 and TRBJ2-1; 8 nucleotides line up with TRBD2. The germline gives CDR1 DFQATT, CDR2 SNEGSKA (reference sequence). V shed 0 bases and J 11 bases; nucleotides not matched to a gene: 6. The CDR3 is made up of 13 amino acids. The CDR3 nucleotides read TGCAGTGCTAGAGATTTGCGGGGGGACAAGCAGTTCTTC. Encoded protein: CSARDLRGDKQFF.

This clonotype came up once. The chain uses TRBV10-3 and TRBJ2-7, with D possibly TRBD1 on 5 matching bases. The J call is in doubt because the DNA end fits TRBJ2-5 better. CDR1 and CDR2 from the germline V gene are ENHRY and SYGVKD. This CDR3 spans 13 amino acids. The CDR3 here is CAISGGPEETQYF. CDR3 nucleotide sequence: TGTGCCATCAGTGGGGGCCCAGAAGAGACCCAGTACTTC.